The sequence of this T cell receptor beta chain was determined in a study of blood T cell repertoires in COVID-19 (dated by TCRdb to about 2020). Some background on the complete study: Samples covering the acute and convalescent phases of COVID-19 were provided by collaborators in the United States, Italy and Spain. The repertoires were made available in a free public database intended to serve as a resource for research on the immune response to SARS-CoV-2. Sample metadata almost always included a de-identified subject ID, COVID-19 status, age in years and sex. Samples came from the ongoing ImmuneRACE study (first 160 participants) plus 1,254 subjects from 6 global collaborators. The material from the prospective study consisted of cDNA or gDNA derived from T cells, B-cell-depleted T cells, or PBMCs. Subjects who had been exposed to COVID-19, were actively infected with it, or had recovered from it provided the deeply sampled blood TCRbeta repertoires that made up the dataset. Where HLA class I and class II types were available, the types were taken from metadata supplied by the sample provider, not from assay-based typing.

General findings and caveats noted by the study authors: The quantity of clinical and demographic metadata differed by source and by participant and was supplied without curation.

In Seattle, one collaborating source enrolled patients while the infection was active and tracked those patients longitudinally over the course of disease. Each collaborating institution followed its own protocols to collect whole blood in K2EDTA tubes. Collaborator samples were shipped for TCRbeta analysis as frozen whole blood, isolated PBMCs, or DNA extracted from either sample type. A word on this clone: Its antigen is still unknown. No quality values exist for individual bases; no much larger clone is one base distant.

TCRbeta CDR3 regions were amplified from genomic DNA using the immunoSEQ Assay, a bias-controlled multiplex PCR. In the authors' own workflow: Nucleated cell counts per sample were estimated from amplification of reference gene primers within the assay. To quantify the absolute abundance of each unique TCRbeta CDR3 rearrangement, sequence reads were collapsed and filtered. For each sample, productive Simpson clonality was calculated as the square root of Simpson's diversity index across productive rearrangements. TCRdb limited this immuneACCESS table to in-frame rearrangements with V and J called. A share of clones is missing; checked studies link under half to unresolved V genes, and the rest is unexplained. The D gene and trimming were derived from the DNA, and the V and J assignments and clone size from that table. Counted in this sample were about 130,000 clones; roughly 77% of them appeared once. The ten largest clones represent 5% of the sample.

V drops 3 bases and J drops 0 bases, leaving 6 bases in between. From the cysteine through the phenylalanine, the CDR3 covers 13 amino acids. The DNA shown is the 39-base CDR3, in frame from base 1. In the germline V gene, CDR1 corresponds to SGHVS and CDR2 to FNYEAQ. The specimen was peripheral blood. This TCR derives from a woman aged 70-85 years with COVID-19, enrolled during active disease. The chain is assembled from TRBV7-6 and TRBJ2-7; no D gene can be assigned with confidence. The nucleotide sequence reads TGTGCCAGCAGCTTGGCAGGCTCCTACGAGCAGTACTTC. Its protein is CASSLAGSYEQYF.